These 29 T cell receptor beta chains originate from one sample sequenced in a study of blood T cell repertoires in COVID-19. Only in-frame clones appear in the TCRdb table, and some are missing; sequencing was by immunoSEQ multiplex PCR. The data contain 50,000 or so clones, about nine tenths of them singletons. The sample taken for sequencing was peripheral blood. The receptors shown here come from a human donor with active COVID-19. The donor label of this sample is uncertain.

This clone has more than one count but fewer than ten. The chain links TRBV9 to TRBJ2-2; perhaps TRBD1 as D (5 bases). V lost 1 base, J lost 0 bases, and 10 bases lay in between. CDR1 and CDR2 from the germline V gene are SGDLS and YYNGEE. The CDR3 length is 16 residues. This chain's CDR3 is CASSVYRNANTGELFF. CDR3 sequence (DNA): TGTGCCAGCAGCGTATACAGGAACGCGAACACCGGGGAGCTGTTTTTT.

The chain uses TRBV2 and TRBJ1-2; tentatively, D is TRBD1 (6 bases). V lost 7 bases to trimming and J lost 4 bases, with 16 bases between them. Germline-derived CDR1 and CDR2 are SNHLY and FYNNEI. This CDR3 region has 14 residues. CDR3 in amino acids: CASMEQGAGYGYTF. CDR3 sequence (DNA): TGTGCCAGCATGGAACAGGGCGCTGGCTATGGCTACACCTTC.

This clone was observed a single time. The chain has TRBV6-5 and TRBJ1-1; TRBD1 aligns across 9 bases. Trimming removed 6 bases from V and 10 bases from J; junction bases left unmatched: 6. The CDR3 has 12 amino acids. The germline gives CDR1 MNHEY, CDR2 SVGAGI. The chain's CDR3 is CASRPDRGGAFF. The CDR3 DNA reads as TGTGCCAGCAGGCCAGACAGGGGGGGAGCTTTCTTT.

This chain joins TRBV6-4 and TRBJ2-1; D is undetermined. The CDR3 sequence is 15 residues long. Germline V gene sequence: CDR1 MRHNA, CDR2 SNTAGT. V lost 4 bases and J lost 9, with 19 bases in between. Written as DNA, the CDR3 is TGTGCCAGCAGTGTAGGAGCCGGATCCCCGGGTGAGCAGTTCTTC. It specifies CASSVGAGSPGEQFF.

This clone was seen once. The chain has TRBV2 and TRBJ2-1, with a possible D match to TRBD2 (5 bases). The V gene lost 8 bases and the J gene lost 1 base, with 15 bases spanning the gap. Per germline, CDR1 SNHLY and CDR2 FYNNEI. The CDR3 has 15 amino acids. This CDR3 reads CASWGDSASYNEQFF. CDR3 sequence (DNA): TGTGCCAGCTGGGGAGATAGCGCGTCCTACAATGAGCAGTTCTTC.

The J gene is TRBJ1-4, the V gene TRBV14; the match to TRBD1 covers 7 bases. The CDR3 is 15 residues long. In germline, CDR1 is SGHDN, CDR2 FVKESK. Losses at the gene ends were 3 bases for V and 8 bases for J; bases not matched to a gene: 9. CDR3: CASSQGQLLNEKLFF. Here the CDR3 DNA reads TGTGCCAGCAGCCAGGGACAGCTACTGAACGAAAAACTGTTTTTT.

The chain combines TRBV5-4 with TRBJ1-1; TRBD1 is a possible D gene (5 bases). Trimming cost V 4 bases and J 5 bases, with 18 bases left between them. Germline V gives CDR1 SGHNT, CDR2 YYREEE (reference sequence). The CDR3 loop spans 15 amino acids. The CDR3 DNA sequence: TGTGCCAGCAGCGGACAACCGGGGGTGGTGACTGAAGCTTTCTTT. It is translated as CASSGQPGVVTEAFF.

This clone was recorded a few times. V gene TRBV10-2 combines with J gene TRBJ2-3; D is possibly TRBD2 (5 bases). V lost 0 bases, J lost 6 bases, and 13 bases lay in between. This CDR3 has 15 amino acids. Looked up from germline, CDR1 is WSHSY and CDR2 is SAAADI. Written as DNA, the CDR3 is TGCGCCAGCAGTGAGTCGGTGGTAGCGTCGGATACGCAGTATTTT. It encodes CASSESVVASDTQYF.

This chain uses TRBV19 with TRBJ1-1, with a weak D call TRBD1 (6 bases). The CDR3 is 15 residues long. Germline V gene data show CDR1 as LNHDA and CDR2 as SQIVND (reference sequence). The germline V and J ends were trimmed by 3 bases and 0 bases, with 11 bases remaining between them. The CDR3 sequence is CASSIFKGVNTEAFF. The CDR3 nucleotides read TGTGCCAGTAGTATTTTTAAGGGGGTGAACACTGAAGCTTTCTTT.

This chain connects TRBV5-4 to TRBJ2-4; 13 nucleotides agree with TRBD2. There are 18 residues in the CDR3. From germline, CDR1 is SGHNT and CDR2 YYREEE (reference sequence). Trimming took 3 bases from V and 0 from J; bases not matched to a gene: 6. CDR3 sequence reads: CASSSGTSGALAKNIQYF. The DNA of the CDR3 is TGTGCCAGCAGCTCCGGGACTAGCGGGGCTCTAGCCAAAAACATTCAGTACTTC. Variable domain in full (rest from reference TRBV5-4 and TRBJ2-4): ETGVTQSPTHLIKTRGQQVTLRCSSQSGHNTVSWYQQALGQGPQFIFQYYREEENGRGNFPPRFSGLQFPNYSSELNVNALELDDSALYLCASSSGTSGALAKNIQYFGAGTRLSVL.

The J gene is TRBJ2-2, the V gene TRBV27; D remains ambiguous. The CDR3 spans 13 residues. The germline V and J ends were trimmed by 6 bases and 4 bases, with 9 bases remaining between them. Germline CDR1 and CDR2: MNHEY and SMNVEV (reference sequence). CDR3: CASSLQSTGELFF. The CDR3 DNA sequence: TGTGCCAGCAGCCTTCAGTCCACCGGGGAGCTGTTTTTT.

This chain links TRBV6-6 with TRBJ2-2; tentatively, D is TRBD2 (6 bases). The ends were cut back, 5 bases at V and 4 bases at J, with 11 bases in the middle. This CDR3 has 14 residues. CDR1 and CDR2 (germline): MNHNY, SVGAGI (reference sequence). The DNA of the CDR3 is TGTGCCAGCAGTACCCTGGGGGGCACCGGGGAGCTGTTTTTT. As protein: CASSTLGGTGELFF.

The gene calls are TRBV5-4 and TRBJ1-1; D may be TRBD1 (6 bases). The CDR3 is made up of 15 amino acids. Germline loops: CDR1 SGHNT, CDR2 YYREEE (reference sequence). V was trimmed by 4 bases and J by 9 bases, leaving 22 bases between them. The chain's CDR3 is CASSTPRDIGNKAFF. The CDR3 DNA is TGTGCCAGCAGCACTCCCCGGGACATCGGTAATAAAGCTTTCTTT.

This chain connects TRBV4-2 to TRBJ2-6; 15 positions agree with TRBD2. The CDR3 has 19 residues. With V trimmed by 4 bases and J by 4 bases, 8 bases remained unmatched. Germline CDR1 is LGHNA and CDR2 is YNFKEQ. CDR3 coding DNA: TGTGCCAGCAGCCCCTCCGGACTAGCGGGAGGGCCGGGGGCCAACGTCCTGACTTTC. Its protein product is CASSPSGLAGGPGANVLTF.

This CDR3 reads CASSPGQGNQPQHF. The CDR3 nucleotides are TGTGCCAGTAGTCCCGGACAGGGTAATCAGCCCCAGCATTTT. V and J are TRBV19 and TRBJ1-5; 8 bases match TRBD1. CDR1 and CDR2 (germline): LNHDA, SQIVND (reference sequence). This CDR3 has 14 amino acids. J lost 4 bases, V lost 5 bases, and 4 bases had no gene match.

V gene TRBV20-1 combines with J gene TRBJ2-2; unclear D gene. This CDR3 spans 13 amino acids. Per germline, CDR1 DFQATT and CDR2 SNEGSKA (reference sequence). The V end lost 3 bases, the J end lost 2 bases, and 7 bases lay between the germline ends. The CDR3 DNA is TGCAGTGCTAGTGCCGGTAACACCGGGGAGCTGTTTTTT. Translating it yields CSASAGNTGELFF.

V is TRBV13 and J is TRBJ2-3; 7 bases line up with TRBD2. The CDR3 length is 16 residues. The germline CDR1 and CDR2 sequences are PRHDT and FYEKMQ (reference sequence). Unmatched junction bases numbered 7, after V lost 4 bases and J lost 0 bases. The CDR3 sequence is CASSSRGEPSTDTQYF. In DNA, the CDR3 is TGTGCCAGCAGCTCACGGGGGGAGCCTAGCACAGATACGCAGTATTTT.

This clone appeared once. CDR3: CASSESTGGPYEQYF. The DNA of the CDR3 is TGTGCCAGCAGTGAATCTACGGGAGGGCCGTACGAGCAGTACTTC. V and J are TRBV25-1 and TRBJ2-7; 8 bases align to TRBD2. CDR1 MGHDK and CDR2 SYGVNS come from the germline V gene. CDR3 length: 15 amino acids. V trimming: 1 base; J trimming: 4 bases; junction bases outside the gene matches: 6.

The V and J genes are TRBV12-3 or TRBV12-4 and TRBJ2-5; no firm D call. The CDR3 is made up of 11 amino acids. V was cut by 5 bases and J by 5 bases, with 6 bases left in between. The CDR3 DNA sequence: TGTGCCAGCAGTCCCAGGGAGACCCAGTACTTC. It codes for CASSPRETQYF.

The chain couples TRBV11-2 to TRBJ2-5; weak D call: TRBD2 (6 bases). Deletions cut 6 bases from V and 0 bases from J, with 14 bases between. The V gene's germline CDR1 is SGHAT and CDR2 FQNNGV. The CDR3 totals 15 residues. CDR3: CASSSRGSYQETQYF. CDR3 sequence (DNA): TGTGCCAGCAGTTCACGGGGGTCGTACCAAGAGACCCAGTACTTC.

CDR3: CASSLREGNEQFF. The CDR3 DNA reads TGTGCCAGCAGTTTACGGGAGGGCAACGAGCAGTTCTTC. The chain is built from TRBV27 and TRBJ2-1, with 8 bases matching TRBD2. The V and J ends lost 2 bases and 10 bases, in that order; junction bases with no gene match: 4. CDR3 length: 13 residues. Germline V lookup: CDR1 MNHEY, CDR2 SMNVEV (reference sequence).

The chain employs TRBV14 and TRBJ2-7; maybe TRBD2 (6 bases). Germline V gene lookup returns CDR1 SGHDN and CDR2 FVKESK. Trimming removed 1 base from V and 6 bases from J, with 10 bases in between. The CDR3 spans 13 residues. The chain's CDR3 is CASSQAGGAEQYV. The CDR3 DNA follows: TGTGCCAGCAGCCAAGCCGGCGGGGCCGAGCAGTACGTC.

This chain uses TRBV15 with TRBJ2-7; weak D call: TRBD2 (7 bases). Trimming shortened V by 4 bases and J by 2 bases, and 15 bases separated the two germline ends. CDR3 length: 15 residues. CDR1 and CDR2 from the germline V gene are LNHNV and YYDKDF (reference sequence). The CDR3 here is CATSTPGGAAYEQYF. For the CDR3, the DNA is TGTGCCACCAGCACTCCTGGGGGGGCTGCCTACGAGCAGTACTTC.

The chain is built from TRBV7-8 and TRBJ2-7; D is undetermined. V was shortened by 2 bases and J by 2 bases, with 19 bases between the two germline ends. CDR3 length: 17 amino acids. In germline, CDR1 is SGHVS, CDR2 FQNEAQ. CDR3 region: CASSLISGESPAYEQYV. The CDR3 bases are TGTGCCAGCAGCTTAATATCCGGAGAGTCTCCCGCCTACGAGCAGTACGTC.

The J gene is TRBJ2-1, the V gene TRBV11-2, with 8 bases aligning to TRBD2. The CDR3 has 15 residues. Germline V gene sequence: CDR1 SGHAT, CDR2 FQNNGV. J lost 4 bases, V lost 5 bases, and 7 bases had no gene match. CDR3 coding DNA: TGTGCCAGCAGCCAAGAGCGGGAGACATACAATGAGCAGTTCTTC. Encoded protein: CASSQERETYNEQFF.

This clone was recorded only once. The CDR3 loop reads CASRGRGGRGEQYV. The CDR3 region has the DNA TGTGCCAGCAGGGGCCGCGGGGGGAGAGGTGAGCAGTACGTC. The chain has TRBV6-6 and TRBJ2-7; TRBD2 matches at 8 bases. This CDR3 is built from 14 residues. Germline values: CDR1 MNHNY, CDR2 SVGAGI (reference sequence). V trimming: 6 bases; J trimming: 7 bases; junction bases outside the gene matches: 11.

V usage is TRBV7-6 and J usage is TRBJ2-1; tentative D call: TRBD1 (6 bases). Germline assignment: CDR1 SGHVS and CDR2 FNYEAQ. Trimming left V 6 bases short and J 1 base short, with 13 bases between. The CDR3 spans 15 residues. The CDR3 loop is CASSSATGSYNEQFF. CDR3 DNA sequence: TGTGCCAGCAGTTCCGCAACAGGGTCCTACAATGAGCAGTTCTTC.

This clone was seen just once. The rearrangement links TRBV11-2 to TRBJ2-7; the D gene is possibly TRBD1 (6 bases). V lost 3 bases and J lost 5, with 8 bases in between. The germline CDR1 and CDR2 sequences are SGHAT and FQNNGV. This CDR3 region has 12 residues. This CDR3 is CASSFRGHEQYF. The DNA of the CDR3 is TGTGCCAGCAGCTTCAGGGGACACGAGCAGTACTTC.

The rearrangement links TRBV19 to TRBJ1-4, with a weak D call TRBD1 (5 bases). The V gene lost 5 bases and the J gene lost 7 bases, with 11 bases spanning the gap. Germline assignment: CDR1 LNHDA and CDR2 SQIVND (reference sequence). This CDR3 has 13 residues. The CDR3 DNA reads TGTGCCAGTAGTTGGGGACTCGGTGAAAAACTGTTTTTT. Translated, it gives CASSWGLGEKLFF.